This T cell receptor (beta chain) originates from a study of blood T cells in healthy people across ages. A second PCR, run for roughly 7 to 12 cycles, used a sample-barcoded 5' primer plus a J-beta primer mix. Via MiXCR, TCRdb re-called the 5' RACE reads, giving one row per CDR3 protein. The table shows about 720,000 distinct CDR3 sequences, with over 20% occurring only once. This clonotype was observed a handful of times. The CDR3 is 15 residues long. Trimming took 3 bases from V and 5 from J, leaving 17 bases between them. Germline CDR1 SGDLS, CDR2 YYNGEE. This clonotype originated in a man aged 70-80 years in good health. The V call is TRBV9, the J call TRBJ2-5; tentative D call: TRBD2 (5 bases). Sequences were obtained from blood. The CDR3 loop is CASSGLGVAYETQYF. The DNA of the CDR3 is TGTGCCAGCAGCGGCCTTGGGGTAGCGTATGAGACCCAGTACTTC.